This T cell receptor beta chain was observed in a study of blood T cell repertoires in COVID-19. At the level of the study: The origin of the acute and convalescent COVID-19 samples was the United States, Italy and Spain. T cells, B-cell-depleted T cells, or PBMCs provided the cDNA or gDNA that served as material.

Per the authors' pipeline: Scientists estimated how many nucleated cells there were by amplifying reference gene primers. Assay: immunoSEQ multiplex PCR; the TCRdb copy retains only in-frame clones and omits some. V, J and clone size reflect that table, while D and trimming were determined from the DNA. This sample has approximately 500,000 clones, with roughly 88% found just once. CDR3 length equals 13 residues. Source material: peripheral blood. This sequence originates from a human donor in a cohort sampled during active COVID-19. The chain carries TRBV12-1 and TRBJ1-2. TRBV12-1 is given as a pseudogene. The CDR3: CASSFKAAGDYTF. The CDR3 bases are TGTGCCAGCAGCTTTAAGGCAGCGGGAGATTACACCTTC.